Presented here are 21 T cell receptor beta chains from one specimen sequenced in a study of T cell clonotyping in hematopoietic cell transplantation. Time point denoted: recipient sample about 28 days before transplant, after cytoreduction. Method: immunoSEQ multiplex PCR; TCRdb's copy keeps in-frame clones and lacks some. The repertoire holds roughly 27,000 clones, with around 80% as singletons. Sequenced material: peripheral blood mononuclear cells, taken before stem cell transplant. Receptor source: a woman between 55 and 75 years old with acute myeloid leukemia. Some clones in this sample may be carry-over from other donors' samples.

The rearrangement uses TRBV29-1 and TRBJ2-7, with a tentative D call TRBD1 (6 bases). Looked up from germline, CDR1 is SQVTM and CDR2 is ANQGSEA. This CDR3 spans 16 amino acids. V dropped 0 bases and J dropped 6 bases, with 21 bases sitting between them. The DNA of the CDR3 is TGCAGCGTTGAAGAAACAGGGATGGGAGCGTCAGGCGAGCAGTACTTC. Its protein is CSVEETGMGASGEQYF.

The chain carries TRBV5-6 and TRBJ2-3; D might be TRBD2 (5 bases). V was shortened by 4 bases and J by 3 bases, with 15 bases between the two germline ends. Germline loops: CDR1 SGHDT, CDR2 YYEEEE. The CDR3 is 15 residues long. The CDR3 DNA sequence: TGTGCCAGCAGCGACCCGGGAAGGGTAACAGATACGCAGTATTTT. It encodes CASSDPGRVTDTQYF.

The chain has TRBV2 and TRBJ2-7; TRBD1 agrees at 7 bases. J was trimmed by 2 bases and V by 6 bases; bases with no gene match: 4. Germline V gives CDR1 SNHLY, CDR2 FYNNEI. The CDR3 is made up of 13 amino acids. This CDR3 is CASSGTAAYEQYF. The DNA of the CDR3 is TGTGCCAGCAGCGGGACAGCGGCCTACGAGCAGTACTTC.

This clone appeared a single time. The rearrangement links TRBV9 to TRBJ1-2, with 8 bases identical to TRBD1. Germline CDR1 SGDLS, CDR2 YYNGEE. J was trimmed by 4 bases and V by 1 base; bases with no gene match: 3. The CDR3 consists of 14 residues. CDR3 in amino acids: CASSVLGQGYGYTF. For the CDR3, the DNA is TGTGCCAGCAGCGTACTAGGACAGGGCTATGGCTACACCTTC.

The chain has TRBV25-1 and TRBJ1-3; no clear D gene. CDR3 length: 14 amino acids. The V gene's germline CDR1 is MGHDK and CDR2 SYGVNS. V shed 3 bases and J shed 0 bases, with 6 bases lying between them. As DNA, the CDR3 is TGTGCCAGCAGTGAGGCCTCCTCTGGAAACACCATATATTTT. Amino acid sequence: CASSEASSGNTIYF.

This chain links TRBV21-1 with TRBJ2-7; the table's D gene call, TRBD2, was not cross checked with the DNA. TRBV21-1 is termed a pseudogene. The CDR3 has 16 amino acids. The CDR3 nucleotides read TGTGCCAGCAGCAAAAACCCGGAGCGGGAGGTTTACGAGCAGTACTTC. This encodes CASSKNPEREVYEQYF.

The chain recombines TRBV19 with TRBJ2-1; D not certain. This CDR3 is 14 amino acids long. Trimming took off 6 bases at V and 0 bases at J, with 9 bases between the two ends. Germline lookup yields CDR1 LNHDA and CDR2 SQIVND (reference sequence). This CDR3 is CASRIGPSYNEQFF. CDR3 nucleotides: TGTGCCAGTAGGATCGGGCCCTCCTACAATGAGCAGTTCTTC.

V is TRBV19 and J is TRBJ1-5, with D possibly matching TRBD1 (5 bases). Germline V CDR1 and CDR2: LNHDA, SQIVND (reference sequence). The CDR3 totals 13 residues. The V gene lost 5 bases and the J gene lost 7 bases, with 12 bases spanning the gap. CDR3 sequence reads: CASSVKGRQPQHF. DNA of the CDR3: TGTGCCAGTAGTGTAAAGGGGAGGCAGCCCCAGCATTTT.

The V and J genes are TRBV7-8 and TRBJ2-3, with TRBD2 identical over 11 bases. V was pared by 6 bases and J by 5 bases, with 7 bases of the junction left unmatched. The CDR3 has 15 amino acids. CDR1 is SGHVS, CDR2 FQNEAQ, per germline. In DNA, the CDR3 is TGTGCCAGCAGGCCACTAGCGGGAGCTGTAGATACGCAGTATTTT. This encodes CASRPLAGAVDTQYF. Full variable domain (rest looked up from reference TRBV7-8 and TRBJ2-3): GAGVSQSPRYKVAKRGQDVALRCDPISGHVSLFWYQQALGQGPEFLTYFQNEAQLDKSGLPSDRFFAERPEGSVSTLKIQRTQQEDSAVYLCASRPLAGAVDTQYFGPGTRLTVL.

The chain combines TRBV6-6 with TRBJ1-3; 10 bases are shared with TRBD1. Germline CDR1 is MNHNY and CDR2 is SVGAGI (reference sequence). The CDR3 consists of 16 residues. Trimming removed 4 bases from V and 0 bases from J; junction bases left unmatched: 3. CDR3 sequence reads: CASSSGTGVSGNTIYF. CDR3 DNA sequence: TGTGCCAGCAGTTCGGGGACAGGGGTCTCTGGAAACACCATATATTTT.

The V call is TRBV11-2, the J call TRBJ2-1; TRBD2 matches at 8 bases. The germline V gene encodes CDR1 SGHAT and CDR2 FQNNGV. This CDR3 is built from 19 residues. Germline trimming cut 1 base from V and 8 bases from J; bases unmatched to any gene: 19. CDR3 protein: CASSLGGWIRGGKLDEQFF. In nucleotides, the CDR3 is TGTGCCAGCAGCTTAGGGGGTTGGATTCGGGGGGGTAAGTTGGATGAGCAGTTCTTC.

The V call is TRBV5-1, the J call TRBJ2-7; 7 nucleotides align to TRBD1. Germline V gene sequence: CDR1 SGHRS, CDR2 YFSETQ. The CDR3 length is 15 residues. The trim removed 1 base at V and 0 bases at J, leaving 4 bases unmatched. CDR3 in amino acids: CASSLRGRSSYEQYF. In DNA form, the CDR3 reads TGCGCCAGCAGCTTGAGGGGGCGTAGCTCCTACGAGCAGTACTTC.

This clone was observed once. The genes are TRBV4-3 and TRBJ2-7; TRBD2 matches at 7 bases. V lost 0 bases, J lost 0 bases, and 8 bases stayed unmatched. CDR1 and CDR2 from the germline V gene are LGHNA and YSLEER. The CDR3 contains 17 residues. The CDR3 here is CASSQDRAGVLSYEQYF. The CDR3 DNA reads as TGCGCCAGCAGCCAAGATAGGGCGGGGGTCCTCTCCTACGAGCAGTACTTC.

The chain combines TRBV18 with TRBJ2-1, with 7 bases matching TRBD2. Germline loops: CDR1 KGHSH, CDR2 LQKENI. The length of the CDR3 is 17 residues. V dropped 6 bases and J dropped 0; count of bases not matched to a gene: 11. CDR3: CASSPQASGSSYNEQFF. The CDR3 nucleotides are TGTGCCAGCTCCCCCCAGGCTAGCGGTAGCTCCTACAATGAGCAGTTCTTC. Together with reference TRBV18 and TRBJ2-1, the CDR3 gives the full variable domain: NAGVMQNPRHLVRRRGQEARLRCSPMKGHSHVYWYRQLPEEGLKFMVYLQKENIIDESGMPKERFSAEFPKEGPSILRIQQVVRGDSAAYFCASSPQASGSSYNEQFFGPGTRLTVL.

This rearrangement joins TRBV5-4 to TRBJ2-7; D is unclear. This CDR3 is 14 amino acids long. Germline CDR1 reads SGHNT; CDR2 reads YYREEE (reference sequence). Trimming left V 0 bases short and J 2 bases short, with 9 bases between. This chain's CDR3 is CASSLGSLTYEQYF. The CDR3 DNA reads as TGTGCCAGCAGCTTGGGAAGCCTAACCTACGAGCAGTACTTC.

The chain is built from TRBV19 and TRBJ2-7, with 8 nucleotides matching TRBD1. This CDR3 region has 15 residues. Germline V CDR1 and CDR2: LNHDA, SQIVND (reference sequence). Unmatched junction bases numbered 11, after V lost 3 bases and J lost 7 bases. The CDR3 here is CASSMGQGAASEQYF. The DNA for the CDR3 is TGTGCCAGTAGTATGGGGCAGGGGGCCGCCTCAGAGCAGTACTTC.

The rearrangement joins TRBV25-1 to TRBJ1-1; D remains ambiguous. The CDR3 contains 13 residues. Trimming stripped 2 bases from V and 5 bases from J, with 9 bases between. Germline lookup yields CDR1 MGHDK and CDR2 SYGVNS. CDR3: CASSELIRTEAFF. CDR3 sequence (DNA): TGTGCCAGCAGTGAACTAATACGGACTGAAGCTTTCTTT.

CDR3 bases: TGTGCCAGCAGTGAGGGAGGGGTGGTCTACGAGCAGTACTTC. This sequence encodes CASSEGGVVYEQYF. This sequence joins TRBV25-1 and TRBJ2-7; 7 nucleotides match TRBD2. Unmatched junction bases numbered 5, after V lost 3 bases and J lost 3 bases. The CDR3 length is 14 residues. Germline-derived CDR1 and CDR2 are MGHDK and SYGVNS.

This chain connects TRBV5-1 to TRBJ2-5; 7 nucleotides agree with TRBD2. The germline V gene has CDR1 SGHRS and CDR2 YFSETQ. CDR3 length equals 14 residues. V trimming: 4 bases; J trimming: 5 bases; junction bases outside the gene matches: 8. Here the CDR3 reads CASSGGGSGETQYF. CDR3 nucleotide sequence: TGCGCCAGCAGCGGCGGGGGAAGTGGGGAGACCCAGTACTTC.

The CDR3 DNA is TGCGCCAGCAGCCTTTTTCTCCCTAGCGGGAGTACGACCGGGGAGCTGTTTTTT. It translates to CASSLFLPSGSTTGELFF. The chain recombines TRBV4-3 with TRBJ2-2; 10 bases are a match to TRBD2. CDR1 LGHNA and CDR2 YSLEER come from the germline V gene. The CDR3 contains 18 residues. V lost 4 bases, J lost 5 bases, and 13 bases stayed unmatched.

The chain couples TRBV5-6 to TRBJ1-1, with D uncertain. Trimming took off 0 bases at V and 5 bases at J, with 8 bases between the two ends. The CDR3 is 13 amino acids. Germline V gene data show CDR1 as SGHDT and CDR2 as YYEEEE. In nucleotides, the CDR3 is TGTGCCAGCAGCTTGGACAGACGGACTGAAGCTTTCTTT. It encodes CASSLDRRTEAFF.